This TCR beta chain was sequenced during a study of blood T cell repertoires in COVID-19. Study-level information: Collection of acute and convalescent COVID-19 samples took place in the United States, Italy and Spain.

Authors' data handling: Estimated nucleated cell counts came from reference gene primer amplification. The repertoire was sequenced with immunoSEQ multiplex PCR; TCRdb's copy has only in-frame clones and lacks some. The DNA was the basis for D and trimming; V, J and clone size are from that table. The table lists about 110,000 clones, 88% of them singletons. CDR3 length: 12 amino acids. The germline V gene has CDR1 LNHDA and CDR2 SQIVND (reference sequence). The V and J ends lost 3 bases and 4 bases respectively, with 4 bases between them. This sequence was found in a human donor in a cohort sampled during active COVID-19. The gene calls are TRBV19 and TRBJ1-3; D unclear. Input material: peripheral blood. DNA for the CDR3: TGTGCCAGTAGTATTCAAGGAAACACCATATATTTT. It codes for CASSIQGNTIYF.